Listed below are T cell receptor beta chains from one sample, sequenced in a study of cytomegalovirus exposure and HLA in healthy donors. The data were produced by immunoSEQ multiplex PCR, yet TCRdb's version contains in-frame clones alone and is incomplete. Among about 120,000 clones listed, around 74% were seen once. The sequencing sample was made of PBMCs. The origin of the receptors is a man in his fifties or sixties in good health and CMV-seropositive. The CDR3 runs from the conserved cysteine through the conserved F or W. D genes are given only for firm matches. Expanded clones are given a class, and other clones once, few, many or no size at all.

d_call	v_call	j_call	clone_size	cdr3_aa	cdr3_nt
TRBD1	TRBV11-3	TRBJ2-7	.	CASSLEHGTGENEQYF	TGTGCCAGCAGCTTAGAGCACGGGACAGGGGAGAACGAGCAGTACTTC
.	TRBV5-1	TRBJ1-1	.	CASSLNRVTEAFF	TGCGCCAGCAGCTTGAACAGGGTGACTGAAGCTTTCTTT
.	TRBV15	TRBJ2-5	.	CATSRPGGGAQYF	TGTGCCACCAGCCGCCCCGGTGGCGGGGCCCAGTACTTC
.	TRBV2	TRBJ1-1	few	CASSERGGLAEAFF	TGTGCCAGCAGTGAACGTGGGGGCCTAGCTGAAGCTTTCTTT
TRBD1	TRBV4-1	TRBJ2-7	.	CASSQVPGGLYEQYF	TGCGCCAGCAGCCAAGTGCCAGGGGGATTGTACGAGCAGTACTTC
TRBD2	TRBV11-1	TRBJ2-7	.	CASSKRGASGGRNEQYF	TGTGCCAGCAGCAAGAGGGGGGCTAGCGGGGGCAGGAACGAGCAGTACTTC
TRBD1	TRBV7-8	TRBJ1-6	.	CASSSDRLLSPLHF	TGTGCCAGCAGCTCGGACAGGCTATTATCACCCCTCCACTTT
.	TRBV27	TRBJ2-3	.	CASRKQGPDTQYF	TGTGCCAGCAGAAAACAGGGCCCAGATACGCAGTATTTT
.	TRBV11-2	TRBJ1-3	.	CASSLTDSGNTIYF	TGTGCCAGCAGTTTAACAGATTCTGGAAACACCATATATTTT
TRBD1	TRBV9	TRBJ1-1	few	CASSAPLGQGDTEAFF	TGTGCCAGCAGCGCTCCCTTGGGACAGGGGGACACTGAAGCTTTCTTT
.	TRBV5-1	TRBJ1-1	many	CASSPITGYSTEAFF	TGCGCCAGCAGCCCAATTACAGGGTACAGCACTGAAGCTTTCTTT
TRBD1	TRBV5-1	TRBJ1-2	.	CASSRPGQSYGYTF	TGCGCCAGCAGCAGGCCGGGACAGAGTTATGGCTACACCTTC
.	TRBV10-2	TRBJ2-3	.	CASTQGLPSYTQYF	TGCGCCAGCACCCAGGGGCTTCCTTCTTATACGCAGTATTTT
TRBD2	TRBV5-1	TRBJ2-2	.	CASSLRSASGSFTGELFF	TGCGCCAGCAGCTTGAGGTCCGCTAGCGGGAGTTTCACCGGGGAGCTGTTTTTT
TRBD1	TRBV9	TRBJ1-2	few	CASSVSRGGPTGVLSYGYTF	TGTGCCAGCAGCGTCAGTCGAGGGGGGCCTACAGGGGTTTTATCCTATGGCTACACCTTC
TRBD1	TRBV18	TRBJ1-5	.	CASSPNGQDYQPQHF	TGTGCCAGCTCACCGAACGGACAGGACTATCAGCCCCAGCATTTT
TRBD1	TRBV27	TRBJ1-6	once	CATGAGTGVLGLGSPLHF	TGTGCCACCGGCGCCGGGACAGGGGTTTTGGGGTTAGGTTCACCCCTCCACTTT
.	TRBV5-6	TRBJ1-6	.	CASTQVDNSPLHF	TGTGCCAGCACCCAGGTCGATAATTCACCCCTCCACTTT
TRBD2	TRBV2	TRBJ2-1	.	CASRRLAGGLGNEQFF	TGTGCCAGCAGAAGACTAGCGGGAGGGCTAGGCAATGAGCAGTTCTTC
.	TRBV28	TRBJ1-5	.	CASRRYSNQPQHF	TGTGCCAGCAGGAGGTATAGCAATCAGCCCCAGCATTTT
TRBD1	TRBV27	TRBJ1-2	.	CASSLTWTGAYGYTF	TGTGCCAGCAGTCTCACCTGGACAGGGGCGTACGGCTACACCTTC
.	TRBV18	TRBJ2-3	.	CASSPWGGAPDTQYF	TGTGCCAGCTCACCATGGGGGGGGGCCCCAGATACGCAGTATTTT
.	TRBV21-1	TRBJ2-3	.	CASSKPGQGANTQYF	TGTGCCAGCAGCAAACCGGGACAGGGGGCGAATACGCAGTATTTT
.	TRBV5-1	TRBJ2-7	few	CASSLLQGSYEQYF	TGCGCCAGCAGCTTGCTCCAGGGTTCCTACGAGCAGTACTTC
TRBD2	TRBV6-1	TRBJ2-7	once	CASSDGREGLYEQYF	TGTGCCAGCAGTGATGGGCGGGAGGGCCTCTACGAGCAGTACTTC
TRBD2	TRBV6-5	TRBJ2-1	.	CASSRLAGNNEQFF	TGTGCCAGCAGCCGACTAGCGGGGAACAATGAGCAGTTCTTC
.	TRBV5-1	TRBJ1-2	few	CASSDDRLLYGYTF	TGCGCCAGCAGCGACGACAGGCTCCTTTATGGCTACACCTTC
.	TRBV15	TRBJ1-5	.	CATSRDLGGNQPQHF	TGTGCCACCAGCAGAGATTTAGGAGGCAATCAGCCCCAGCATTTT
TRBD1	TRBV19	TRBJ1-1	.	CASRSGIQGAYTEAFF	TGTGCCAGTAGGAGTGGGATCCAGGGGGCCTACACTGAAGCTTTCTTT
.	TRBV18	TRBJ2-3	.	CASSPSTGNTDTQYF	TGTGCCAGCTCACCTTCCACAGGGAACACAGATACGCAGTATTTT
.	TRBV9	TRBJ1-1	once	CASSVVTGQAFF	TGTGCCAGCAGCGTAGTTACAGGGCAAGCTTTCTTT
TRBD2	TRBV5-1	TRBJ2-1	.	CASSLATLAGPYNEQFF	TGCGCCAGCAGCTTGGCAACTCTAGCGGGACCCTACAATGAGCAGTTCTTC
TRBD1	TRBV5-4	TRBJ2-5	.	CASSLATGQADQETQYF	TGTGCCAGCAGCTTGGCGACAGGGCAGGCGGACCAAGAGACCCAGTACTTC
.	TRBV7-9	TRBJ1-1	.	CASSSPRGTFEAFF	TGTGCCAGCAGCTCCCCTCGGGGTACTTTTGAAGCTTTCTTT
TRBD1	TRBV2	TRBJ2-1	.	CASSTSRGRQENYNEQFF	TGTGCCAGCAGTACCAGTAGGGGGCGCCAGGAAAATTACAATGAGCAGTTCTTC
TRBD1	TRBV27	TRBJ1-4	.	CASSWGQGNEKLFF	TGTGCCAGCAGCTGGGGACAGGGCAATGAAAAACTGTTTTTT
TRBD2	TRBV7-2	TRBJ2-1	once	CASSLSRLAGNEQFF	TGTGCCAGCAGCTTATCGAGACTAGCTGGCAATGAGCAGTTCTTC
TRBD2	TRBV5-6	TRBJ2-7	.	CASSLISSGSREQYF	TGTGCCAGCAGCTTGATTTCTAGCGGGAGTCGCGAGCAGTACTTC
.	TRBV9	TRBJ1-1	few	CASSVIATNTEAFF	TGTGCCAGCAGCGTAATAGCGACGAACACTGAAGCTTTCTTT
TRBD1	TRBV6-1	TRBJ1-1	.	CASKFGQGNTEAFF	TGTGCCAGCAAATTCGGACAGGGAAACACTGAAGCTTTCTTT
.	TRBV30	TRBJ2-7	.	CAWSEKGYVFYEQYF	TGTGCCTGGAGTGAAAAGGGGTATGTGTTCTACGAGCAGTACTTC
.	TRBV18	TRBJ2-7	.	CASSPPQRGSQYF	TGTGCCAGCTCACCACCTCAAAGAGGGTCGCAGTACTTC
.	TRBV5-1	TRBJ2-5	.	CASSNGGPGETQYF	TGCGCCAGCAGCAATGGAGGGCCGGGAGAGACCCAGTACTTC